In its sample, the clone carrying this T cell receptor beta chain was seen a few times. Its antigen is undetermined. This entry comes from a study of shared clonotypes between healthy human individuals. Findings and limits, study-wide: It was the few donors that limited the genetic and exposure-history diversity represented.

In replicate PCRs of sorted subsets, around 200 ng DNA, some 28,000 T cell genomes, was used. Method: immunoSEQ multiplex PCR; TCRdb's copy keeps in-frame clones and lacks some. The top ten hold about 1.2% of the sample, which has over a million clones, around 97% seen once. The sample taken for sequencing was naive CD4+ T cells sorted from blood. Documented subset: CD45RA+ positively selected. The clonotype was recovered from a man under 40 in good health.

Here the CDR3 reads CASSTSPGSEPQHF. For the CDR3, the DNA is TGTGCCAGCAGCACTTCCCCAGGGAGCGAGCCCCAGCATTTT. J is TRBJ1-5 and V is TRBV7-2; D might be TRBD1 (5 bases). Deletions cut 5 bases from V and 8 bases from J, with 16 bases between. CDR3 length: 14 residues. Germline-derived CDR1 and CDR2 are SGHTA and FQGNSA.